Listed below are T cell receptor beta chains from one sample, sequenced in a study of beta chain features in type 1 diabetes. Sequencing used immunoSEQ multiplex PCR; TCRdb keeps in-frame clones, though not all of them. The table shows about 230,000 clones, with more than 15% occurring only once. The sample was naive CD4+ T cells from blood. These receptors came from a man aged 25 to 40 with type 1 diabetes. Each CDR3 is given with its conserved first and last residue. D genes are given only for firm matches. Size is stated for part of the rows, as once, few or many counts, or as a class when the clone is expanded.

len	d_gene	v_gene	abundance	j_gene	CDR3aa	CDR3nt
15	TRBD1	TRBV30	.	TRBJ2-2	CAWTGTALNTGELFF	TGTGCCTGGACTGGGACAGCCCTCAACACCGGGGAGCTGTTTTTT
13	.	TRBV7-2	few	TRBJ2-5	CASSSGTEETQYF	TGTGCCAGCAGCTCCGGGACGGAAGAGACCCAGTACTTC
14	.	TRBV5-6	.	TRBJ2-4	CASSPNYRKNIQYF	TGTGCCAGCAGCCCGAACTACCGGAAGAACATTCAGTACTTC
14	.	TRBV7-9	few	TRBJ2-1	CASSLGRTGDEQFF	TGTGCCAGCAGCTTAGGTCGAACGGGAGATGAGCAGTTCTTC
13	.	TRBV29-1	few	TRBJ2-7	CSVRSLFSYEQYF	TGCAGCGTTAGGTCCCTATTCTCCTACGAGCAGTACTTC
13	TRBD1	TRBV2	few	TRBJ2-5	CASSIDRVETQYF	TGTGCCAGCAGTATCGACAGGGTCGAGACCCAGTACTTC
15	.	TRBV18	.	TRBJ2-3	CASSPSYREADTQYF	TGTGCCAGCTCACCCTCTTACAGGGAAGCAGATACGCAGTATTTT
12	.	TRBV5-4	.	TRBJ1-5	CASPSGNQPQHF	TGTGCCAGCCCTTCAGGGAACCAGCCCCAGCATTTT
14	.	TRBV18	few	TRBJ2-4	CASSLWSQKNIQYF	TGTGCCAGCTCGTTATGGAGTCAGAAGAACATTCAGTACTTC
16	TRBD2	TRBV5-1	few	TRBJ2-7	CASSPVGSGVSYEQYF	TGCGCCAGCAGCCCTGTTGGTAGCGGGGTATCCTACGAGCAGTACTTC
15	TRBD2	TRBV11-2	.	TRBJ2-7	CASRRLAGRLHEQYF	TGTGCCAGCAGGAGACTAGCGGGAAGGCTCCACGAGCAGTACTTC
17	TRBD2	TRBV9	.	TRBJ2-1	CASSVAWLAGGINEQFF	TGTGCCAGCAGCGTAGCTTGGCTAGCGGGAGGGATCAATGAGCAGTTCTTC
14	TRBD1	TRBV6-5	.	TRBJ2-5	CASSYWGQQETQYF	TGTGCCAGCAGTTACTGGGGACAGCAAGAGACCCAGTACTTC
13	.	TRBV4-3	.	TRBJ2-7	CASSQAQEYEQYF	TGCGCCAGCAGCCAAGCCCAAGAATACGAGCAGTACTTC
16	TRBD2	TRBV9	few	TRBJ2-3	CASSVGTSGSTDTQYF	TGTGCCAGCAGCGTAGGGACTAGCGGGAGCACAGATACGCAGTATTTT
15	.	TRBV28	few	TRBJ1-4	CASSRGHSTNEKLFF	TGTGCCAGCAGTCGGGGACACTCAACTAATGAAAAACTGTTTTTT
14	TRBD1	TRBV6-6	few	TRBJ2-5	CASSYLGTEETQYF	TGTGCCAGCAGTTACTTGGGGACAGAAGAGACCCAGTACTTC
14	.	TRBV28	few	TRBJ2-5	CASRVGGVEETQYF	TGTGCCAGCAGGGTGGGGGGAGTGGAGGAGACCCAGTACTTC
17	TRBD1	TRBV9	few	TRBJ1-2	CASSVEDRGRRTWGYTF	TGTGCCAGCAGCGTAGAAGACAGGGGGCGCCGAACCTGGGGCTACACCTTC
12	.	TRBV9	few	TRBJ2-5	CASSVEGETQYF	TGTGCCAGCAGCGTAGAAGGGGAGACCCAGTACTTC
13	.	TRBV28	few	TRBJ2-3	CASGQTSTDTQYF	TGTGCCAGCGGACAAACGTCCACAGATACGCAGTATTTT
17	.	TRBV27	few	TRBJ2-3	CASSSLWAGRRTDTQYF	TGTGCCAGCAGCTCTCTATGGGCAGGCCGGCGCACAGATACGCAGTATTTT
15	.	TRBV27	.	TRBJ2-2	CASSLKRANTGELFF	TGTGCCAGCAGTTTGAAGAGAGCGAACACCGGGGAGCTGTTTTTT
15	.	TRBV28	.	TRBJ2-6	CASSLEGDGANVLTF	TGTGCCAGCAGTTTAGAAGGTGACGGGGCCAACGTCCTGACTTTC
14	TRBD1	TRBV9	few	TRBJ1-2	CASSVEQGTYGYTF	TGTGCCAGCAGCGTAGAACAGGGGACCTATGGCTACACCTTC
13	.	TRBV7-2	once	TRBJ2-7	CASSLIPSYEQYF	TGTGCCAGCAGCTTAATCCCGTCCTACGAGCAGTACTTC
13	.	TRBV29-1	few	TRBJ1-1	CSVRGLRDTEAFF	TGCAGCGTTCGGGGCTTACGAGACACTGAAGCTTTCTTT
15	.	TRBV28	.	TRBJ1-2	CASSLPAGEYYGYTF	TGTGCCAGCAGTTTACCCGCCGGGGAGTACTATGGCTACACCTTC
13	.	TRBV30	.	TRBJ2-1	CALEWAERNEQFF	TGTGCCCTGGAGTGGGCAGAAAGGAATGAGCAGTTCTTC
8	.	TRBV20-1	.	TRBJ2-7	CSPHEQYF	TGCAGTCCCCACGAGCAGTACTTC
13	.	TRBV30	.	TRBJ2-3	CAWSVWRTDTQYF	TGTGCCTGGAGTGTGTGGCGGACAGATACGCAGTATTTT
14	TRBD1	TRBV18	.	TRBJ2-7	CASSFPGTGNEQYF	TGTGCCAGCTCATTCCCCGGGACAGGGAACGAGCAGTACTTC
15	.	TRBV10-3	few	TRBJ1-1	CAISVGTGLNTEAFF	TGTGCCATCAGTGTGGGTACAGGGCTTAACACTGAAGCTTTCTTT
17	TRBD1	TRBV19	.	TRBJ1-2	CASSSSGQGVSTRGYTF	TGTGCCAGTAGTTCATCAGGACAGGGAGTATCAACCCGTGGCTACACCTTC
14	.	TRBV29-1	.	TRBJ1-2	CSVRPGSMDYGYTF	TGCAGCGTTCGCCCGGGGAGTATGGACTATGGCTACACCTTC
13	.	TRBV30	few	TRBJ2-3	CAWSWKGADTQYF	TGTGCCTGGAGTTGGAAGGGAGCAGATACGCAGTATTTT
15	.	TRBV4-3	.	TRBJ2-1	CASSRVADPFNEQFF	TGCGCCAGCAGCCGGGTAGCGGACCCTTTCAATGAGCAGTTCTTC
11	.	TRBV29-1	few	TRBJ2-1	CSGVSGTEQFF	TGCAGCGGTGTGTCCGGGACCGAGCAGTTCTTC
14	.	TRBV29-1	.	TRBJ1-2	CSVEDQLGGYGYTF	TGCAGCGTTGAAGATCAATTAGGAGGCTATGGCTACACCTTC
11	.	TRBV20-1	few	TRBJ2-4	CSASSTMVQYF	TGCAGTGCTAGTTCGACAATGGTTCAGTACTTC